The clone carrying this T cell receptor (beta chain) was observed a handful of times. The data stem from a study of cytomegalovirus exposure and HLA in healthy donors. The PCR employed 60 Vbeta primers together with 13 Jbeta primers. The method was immunoSEQ multiplex PCR; TCRdb's version includes in-frame clones alone and lacks a portion of them. The repertoire holds under 130,000 clones, with more than 65% as singletons. This TCR came from a man younger than 45 in good health and CMV-seronegative. The sample comprised PBMCs.

CDR3 DNA: TGTGCCAGCAGCCAAGATACCACAGTTAGCACTGAAGCTTTCTTT. It is translated as CASSQDTTVSTEAFF. V usage is TRBV4-2 and J usage is TRBJ1-1; no clear D gene. Trimming pared 0 bases from V and 4 bases from J, leaving 12 bases between. Germline V lookup: CDR1 LGHNA, CDR2 YNFKEQ. The CDR3 has 15 amino acids.